Sequencing of this T cell receptor (beta chain) was carried out in a study of blood T cell repertoires in COVID-19. Study details: Samples of COVID-19 (acute and convalescent) were obtained from the United States, Italy and Spain. T cells, B-cell-depleted T cells, or PBMCs supplied cDNA or gDNA.

Participants came from 24 US areas, aged about 18 to 89 years. Either two negative PCRs, clearance, or symptom resolution qualified Cohort 3 donors as recovered. Germline values: CDR1 ENHRY, CDR2 SYGVKD. The CDR3 is 17 residues long. Trimming cost V 6 bases and J 7 bases; bases outside gene matches: 14. The method was immunoSEQ multiplex PCR; TCRdb's version includes in-frame clones alone and lacks a portion of them. The table shows about 210,000 clones, with more than 80% occurring only once. The TCR originated in a man between 35 and 55 years old who had recovered from COVID-19. This chain joins TRBV10-3 and TRBJ2-1, with 11 bases fitting TRBD2. The specimen was PBMCs or T cells enriched from blood (not recorded which). DNA for the CDR3: TGTGCCATCAGCCCTAGCGGGGGGCCAACCGCTGGGAATGAGCAGTTCTTC. Translated: CAISPSGGPTAGNEQFF.